The 15 T cell receptor beta chains in this list originate from one sample, sequenced in a study of blood T cell repertoires in COVID-19. The assay was immunoSEQ multiplex PCR, and TCRdb's table has in-frame clones only and misses some. The table includes a few hundred thousand clones, under 85% detected once. The sequencing sample was made of PBMCs or T cells enriched from blood (not recorded which). The receptors stem from a woman aged 45-65 years who had recovered from COVID-19.

The chain recombines TRBV5-1 with TRBJ1-1, with D possibly being TRBD1 (5 bases). CDR1 is SGHRS, CDR2 YFSETQ, per germline. The CDR3 totals 15 residues. V lost 5 bases and J lost 0, with 14 bases in between. The CDR3 spells CASRGLRGMNTEAFF. CDR3 DNA sequence: TGCGCCAGCAGGGGACTCCGAGGGATGAACACTGAAGCTTTCTTT.

This chain connects TRBV25-1 to TRBJ1-2, with D possibly being TRBD1 (5 bases). Trimming left V 6 bases short and J 5 bases short, with 13 bases between. Germline values: CDR1 MGHDK, CDR2 SYGVNS. This CDR3 is 13 amino acids long. Here the CDR3 reads CASRSGGKYGYTF. DNA of the CDR3: TGTGCCAGCAGGAGCGGGGGAAAATATGGCTACACCTTC.

The chain has TRBV27 and TRBJ2-7; possible D gene TRBD2, 6 bases. Germline CDR1 reads MNHEY; CDR2 reads SMNVEV (reference sequence). With 6 bases removed from V and 3 bases from J, the gap between germline ends came to 24 bases. This CDR3 comprises 17 residues. The CDR3 loop reads CASSYLLDGGGVYEQYF. CDR3 nucleotides: TGTGCCAGCAGCTACCTACTCGACGGCGGAGGGGTCTACGAGCAGTACTTC.

The rearrangement uses TRBV3-1 (or the pseudogene TRBV3-2) and TRBJ1-4; D is undetermined. CDR3 length: 14 residues. Germline V CDR1 and CDR2: LGHDT, YNNKEL (reference sequence). Trimming cost V 4 bases and J 4 bases, with 10 bases left between them. The CDR3 is CASSPRDFNEKLFF. CDR3 sequence (DNA): TGTGCCAGCAGCCCCCGGGATTTTAATGAAAAACTGTTTTTT.

The sample holds a few counts of this clone. The rearrangement uses TRBV28 and TRBJ1-5; 7 bases line up with TRBD1. The J segment lost 6 bases and the V segment lost 6 bases, leaving 8 bases of the junction unmatched. The CDR3 is 14 amino acids. Germline loops: CDR1 MDHEN, CDR2 SYDVKM. CDR3 in amino acids: CASRYYRGGQPQHF. The CDR3 bases are TGTGCCAGCAGATACTACAGGGGTGGTCAGCCCCAGCATTTT. The whole variable domain, remainder taken from reference TRBV28 and TRBJ1-5, is DVKVTQSSRYLVKRTGEKVFLECVQDMDHENMFWYRQDPGLGLRLIYFSYDVKMKEKGDIPEGYSVSREKKERFSLILESASTNQTSMYLCASRYYRGGQPQHFGDGTRLSIL.

V and J are TRBV7-6 and TRBJ1-6, with D tentatively TRBD1 (6 bases). There are 15 residues in the CDR3. Per the germline V gene, CDR1 is SGHVS and CDR2 is FNYEAQ. Trimming stripped 3 bases from V and 8 bases from J, with 14 bases between. This chain's CDR3 is CASSLRSGGDSPLHF. The CDR3 coding sequence is TGTGCCAGCAGCTTGAGGTCGGGGGGCGATTCACCCCTCCACTTT.

The CDR3 DNA reads as TGTGCCACAGGGGACAGGCAAGAGACCCAGTACTTC. It translates to CATGDRQETQYF. The chain links TRBV10-3 to TRBJ2-5; TRBD1 aligns across 8 bases. Per germline, CDR1 ENHRY and CDR2 SYGVKD. Trimming removed 10 bases from V and 2 bases from J; junction bases left unmatched: 3. This CDR3 contains 12 residues.

CDR3 protein: CASRTYTGSNQPQHF. DNA for the CDR3: TGTGCCAGTAGGACATACACGGGGTCTAATCAGCCCCAGCATTTT. This rearrangement joins TRBV19 to TRBJ1-5; D gene uncertain. The CDR3 contains 15 residues. Germline CDR1 is LNHDA and CDR2 is SQIVND (reference sequence). V was cut by 6 bases and J by 4 bases, with 16 bases left in between. The entire variable domain, with the rest obtained from reference TRBV19 and TRBJ1-5, is as follows: DGGITQSPKYLFRKEGQNVTLSCEQNLNHDAMYWYRQDPGQGLRLIYYSQIVNDFQKGDIAEGYSVSREKKESFPLTVTSAQKNPTAFYLCASRTYTGSNQPQHFGDGTRLSIL.

In its sample, this clone was seen once. The genes are TRBV6-4 and TRBJ1-1; no firm D call. Germline V gene data show CDR1 as MRHNA and CDR2 as SNTAGT. V shed 2 bases and J shed 1 base, with 11 bases lying between them. CDR3 length: 15 residues. CDR3 amino acids: CASSDVEDENTEAFF. CDR3 bases: TGTGCCAGCAGTGACGTGGAGGACGAGAACACTGAAGCTTTCTTT.

CDR3 protein: CASRARGQTNEKLFF. In nucleotides, the CDR3 is TGCGCCAGCAGGGCCAGGGGACAAACTAATGAAAAACTGTTTTTT. This chain connects TRBV5-1 to TRBJ1-4, with D perhaps matching TRBD1 (6 bases). The germline V gene encodes CDR1 SGHRS and CDR2 YFSETQ. CDR3 length: 15 amino acids. Trimming pared 5 bases from V and 1 base from J, leaving 12 bases between. The entire variable domain, with the rest obtained from reference TRBV5-1 and TRBJ1-4, is as follows: KAGVTQTPRYLIKTRGQQVTLSCSPISGHRSVSWYQQTPGQGLQFLFEYFSETQRNKGNFPGRFSGRQFSNSRSEMNVSTLELGDSALYLCASRARGQTNEKLFFGSGTQLSVL.

In this sample, this clone turned up once. The chain joins TRBV27 to TRBJ2-2, with a possible D match to TRBD2 (6 bases). Germline CDR1 reads MNHEY; CDR2 reads SMNVEV (reference sequence). The V gene lost 8 bases and the J gene lost 0 bases, with 16 bases spanning the gap. The CDR3 runs 16 residues. The CDR3 nucleotides are TGTGCCAGCTCTCCCAGACTAGTAGCGAACACCGGGGAGCTGTTTTTT. Its protein product is CASSPRLVANTGELFF.

The V call is TRBV2, the J call TRBJ1-1; 10 positions agree with TRBD1. The junction had 13 bases not matched to a gene; V was cut back by 7 bases and J by 5 bases. Germline CDR1 SNHLY, CDR2 FYNNEI. CDR3 length equals 16 residues. The CDR3 region is CASNPRTGGSWTEAFF. The CDR3 DNA is TGTGCCAGCAACCCAAGGACAGGGGGAAGTTGGACTGAAGCTTTCTTT.

Here the CDR3 DNA reads TGTGCCAGCAGTCCCCGACCAGGTACCAACACTGAAGCTTTCTTT. This sequence encodes CASSPRPGTNTEAFF. The chain carries TRBV5-5 and TRBJ1-1, with no clear D. The CDR3 loop spans 15 amino acids. V gave up 5 bases and J gave up 2 bases, with 16 bases separating them. The germline CDR1 and CDR2 sequences are SGHKS and YYEKEE (reference sequence).

The chain carries TRBV11-3 and TRBJ1-6; D is unresolved. In germline, CDR1 is SGHNT, CDR2 YENEEA. The V and J ends lost 1 base and 6 bases respectively, with 7 bases between them. The CDR3 extends over 14 amino acids. CDR3 loop: CASSLGGINSPLHF. For the CDR3, the DNA is TGTGCCAGCAGCTTAGGCGGGATTAATTCACCCCTCCACTTT.

The chain uses TRBV11-3 and TRBJ2-7, with D uncertain. The germline V gene encodes CDR1 SGHNT and CDR2 YENEEA. V dropped 0 bases and J dropped 0 bases, with 6 bases sitting between them. This CDR3 spans 14 amino acids. The chain's CDR3 is CASSLERVSYEQYF. The CDR3 DNA is TGTGCCAGCAGCTTAGAGCGCGTCTCCTACGAGCAGTACTTC. Full variable domain (outside the CDR3, taken from reference TRBV11-3 and TRBJ2-7): EAGVVQSPRYKIIEKKQPVAFWCNPISGHNTLYWYLQNLGQGPELLIRYENEEAVDDSQLPKDRFSAERLKGVDSTLKIQPAELGDSAVYLCASSLERVSYEQYFGPGTRLTVT.